This is a list of T cell receptor beta chains from one sample in a study of shared clonotypes between healthy human individuals. Using immunoSEQ multiplex PCR, the repertoire was profiled, and TCRdb retains in-frame clones only, with some absent. The sample holds approximately 2.1 million clones, approximately 93% seen once. Sequencing used naive CD4+ T cells from PBMCs. The receptors derive from a young man in good health. Some clones in this sample may be carry-over from other donors' samples. CDR3s include the opening cysteine and the closing phenylalanine or tryptophan. The D gene is left open where the match is weak. Clone size is shown for a subset of rows, as once, few, many or a class of expanded clone.

clone_size j_call d_call v_call cdr3_nt cdr3_aa
- TRBJ2-3 - TRBV7-9 TGTGCCAGCAGCCCCGACGCGGGAACAGATACGCAGTATTTT CASSPDAGTDTQYF
- TRBJ2-5 - TRBV6-5 TGTGCCACCGCACGACAGAAGCAAGAGACCCAGTACTTC CATARQKQETQYF
- TRBJ1-5 - TRBV28 TGTGCCAGCTCACTGCCACAGGGCAATCAGCCCCAGCATTTT CASSLPQGNQPQHF
few TRBJ1-5 - TRBV19 TGTGCCAGTAGGGGAGGGGTCCGCAATCAGCCCCAGCATTTT CASRGGVRNQPQHF
- TRBJ1-1 - TRBV28 TGTGCCAGCAGTTCACCTTCTGCGGGGGGGACTGAAGCTTTCTTT CASSSPSAGGTEAFF
- TRBJ2-2 - TRBV4-3 TGCGCCAGCAGCCAAGGGACCCTCTGGGAGAGGATCACCGGGGAGCTGTTTTTT CASSQGTLWERITGELFF
- TRBJ2-5 TRBD1 TRBV19 TGTGCCAGTAGTTCGGGACAGGGGAGGGAGACCCAGTACTTC CASSSGQGRETQYF
once TRBJ2-2 - TRBV29-1 TGCAGCGTTAAACATGGTACCGGGGAGCTGTTTTTT CSVKHGTGELFF
- TRBJ1-2 - TRBV6-5 TGTGCCAGCAGCCCGCCGGGTGTGGATGGCTACACCTTC CASSPPGVDGYTF
- TRBJ1-2 TRBD1 TRBV28 TGTGCCAGCAGTTTGGGCCCCCGGGACAGGGATGTTGGCTACACCTTC CASSLGPRDRDVGYTF
- TRBJ2-5 TRBD2 TRBV5-1 TGCGCCAGCAGCTCCCCCCCTCACAGGACTAGCGGGAGTCAGGAGACCCAGTACTTC CASSSPPHRTSGSQETQYF
- TRBJ2-1 - TRBV27 TGTGCCAGCAGACAGCGCAGTCAGTGGTTCAATGAGCAGTTCTTC CASRQRSQWFNEQFF
- TRBJ1-1 - TRBV4-2 TGTGCCAGCAGCCAAGGGACGCGGGGGGACACTGAAGCTTTCTTT CASSQGTRGDTEAFF
once TRBJ2-3 - TRBV11-2 TGTGCCAGCAGCCCACACACAGATACGCAGTATTTT CASSPHTDTQYF
- TRBJ2-7 TRBD2 TRBV6-5 TGTGCCAGCAGTCTAGCGGGAGCTTACGAGCAGTACTTC CASSLAGAYEQYF
- TRBJ1-3 - TRBV6-1 TGTGCCAGCCGAAGGACGGACTCTGGAAACACCATATATTTT CASRRTDSGNTIYF
- TRBJ1-5 - TRBV5-1 TGCGCCAGCAGCCCGACGACTTACAGGTCTGGCGAGCCCCAGCATTTT CASSPTTYRSGEPQHF
once TRBJ2-1 TRBD2 TRBV5-1 TGCGCCAGCAGCTTGGATGGGACTAGCCACAATGAGCAGTTCTTC CASSLDGTSHNEQFF
once TRBJ2-3 - TRBV14 TGTGCCAGCAGCCCAAGGGCAGTACCCACAGATACGCAGTATTTT CASSPRAVPTDTQYF
- TRBJ2-7 TRBD2 TRBV5-5 TGTGCCAGCAGCCTGGGACTAGCGGGAGTCGGCTACTACGAGCAGTACTTC CASSLGLAGVGYYEQYF
- TRBJ2-2 TRBD2 TRBV5-1 TGCGCCAGCAGCTCCGTTCTAGCGGGAGTGAGCGGGGAGCTGTTTTTT CASSSVLAGVSGELFF
- TRBJ1-5 - TRBV30 TGTGCCTGGAGTGCGACAGTTACCAATCAGCCCCAGCATTTT CAWSATVTNQPQHF
- TRBJ2-7 - TRBV30 TGTGCCTGGAGTGTAGAACAAACGGGTGACGAGCAGTACTTC CAWSVEQTGDEQYF
- TRBJ1-2 TRBD1 TRBV5-1 TGCGCCAGCAGCATAGGACAGGTGCTCTCAGACTTCTATGGCTACACCTTC CASSIGQVLSDFYGYTF
- TRBJ2-7 TRBD1 TRBV27 TGTGCCAGCAGTTTAAGTTTTAGACAGGGGAAGTTCGAGCAGTACTTC CASSLSFRQGKFEQYF
- TRBJ2-1 TRBD2 TRBV5-6 TGTGCCAGCAGCCAAATTAGCGGGAGGGTTGAGGAGCAGTTCTTC CASSQISGRVEEQFF
- TRBJ2-2 TRBD1 TRBV6-5 TGTGCCACCTACAGGGGGCAGAACACCGGGGAGCTGTTTTTT CATYRGQNTGELFF
- TRBJ2-1 TRBD2 TRBV14 TGTGCCAGCAGCCAAGGGACTAGCGGAGAATACAATGAGCAGTTCTTC CASSQGTSGEYNEQFF
- TRBJ1-5 - TRBV28 TGTGCCAGCAGTTTAAGGGGAGGTGGCAATCAGCCCCAGCATTTT CASSLRGGGNQPQHF
- TRBJ1-3 - TRBV27 TGTGCCAGCAGTTTATATGGCTCTGGAAACACCATATATTTT CASSLYGSGNTIYF
- TRBJ1-1 - TRBV28 TGTGCCACGCGTTTGAGGGAGCATGTCAACTTCTTT CATRLREHVNFF
- TRBJ1-4 TRBD1 TRBV7-2 TGTGCCAGCAGCTCATGGGGGACAGGGAATGAAAAACTGTTTTTT CASSSWGTGNEKLFF
- TRBJ1-5 TRBD1 TRBV28 TGTGCCAGCACCTTACCGGGACAGGGGGATAGCAATCAGCCCCAGCATTTT CASTLPGQGDSNQPQHF
few TRBJ1-1 - TRBV29-1 TGCAGCGTCGCCCAGACAGGTATGAACACTGAAGCTTTCTTT CSVAQTGMNTEAFF
- TRBJ2-7 - TRBV2 TGTGCCAGCGGGGACCTGACCTTAGGGTTCTACGAGCAGTACTTC CASGDLTLGFYEQYF
once TRBJ2-5 TRBD2 TRBV7-3 TGTGCCAGCAGCTTTCTAGCGGACCAAGAGACCCAGTACTTC CASSFLADQETQYF
few TRBJ2-1 - TRBV5-8 TGTGCCTCACGGGACAACTACAATGAGCAGTTCTTC CASRDNYNEQFF
once TRBJ1-5 - TRBV7-9 TGTGCCAGCAGCCGCTCGGGGGATCAGCCCCAGCATTTT CASSRSGDQPQHF
- TRBJ1-3 - TRBV15 TGTGCCACCAGCATCGGCGAAAACACCATATATTTT CATSIGENTIYF
- TRBJ2-1 TRBD1 TRBV28 TGTGCCAGCCAGGCAGGGGGCAGTGGCAATGAGCAGTTCTTC CASQAGGSGNEQFF
- TRBJ2-1 - TRBV7-8 TGTGCCAGCAGCCGACCGCGGGTTGCAGGAAAGCAGTTCTTC CASSRPRVAGKQFF
- TRBJ1-5 - TRBV28 TGTGCCAGCAGTCCCAGTGGGGGTGCGAATCAGCCCCAGCATTTT CASSPSGGANQPQHF
- TRBJ2-5 - TRBV30 TGTGCCTGGAGGTCCCCAGGGGTGGGGACCCAGTACTTC CAWRSPGVGTQYF
- TRBJ2-3 TRBD2 TRBV5-1 TGCGCCAGCAGCTTGGCGTTTGTGATAGCGGGAGGTGCAGATACGCAGTATTTT CASSLAFVIAGGADTQYF
- TRBJ2-7 - TRBV5-6 TGTGCCAGCGGTCTACACGAGCAGTACTTC CASGLHEQYF
- TRBJ2-2 - TRBV5-1 TGCGCCAGCACAAACGGACCCAGGGGCGGTGGCACCGGGGAGCTGTTTTTT CASTNGPRGGGTGELFF
few TRBJ1-2 TRBD1 TRBV7-8 TGTGCCAGCAGCTTCCCACAGGGGGCTAACTATGGCTACACCTTC CASSFPQGANYGYTF
- TRBJ2-7 - TRBV23-1 TGCGCCAGCAGTCAATCCCCGTCAGGGGACGAGCAGTACTTC CASSQSPSGDEQYF